Each of the 8 T cell receptor beta chains below was sequenced from the same sample in a study of shared clonotypes between healthy human individuals. Sequencing was performed with immunoSEQ multiplex PCR; in TCRdb, only in-frame clones are kept and a portion is missing. The sample lists around 600,000 clones, about 95% occurring once. Terminally differentiated effector memory CD45RA+ cells were excluded by CCR7 positive selection of CD45RO-negative cells. Material: naive CD8+ T cells sorted from blood. The receptors derive from a young woman in good health.

The chain is built from TRBV4-1 and TRBJ2-5, with D possibly being TRBD2 (6 bases). The CDR3 runs 16 residues. V shed 0 bases and J shed 0 bases, with 11 bases lying between them. CDR1 is MGHRA and CDR2 is YSYEKL in the germline V gene. CDR3 DNA sequence: TGCGCCAGCAGCCAAGATACCCAGCGGGACCAAGAGACCCAGTACTTC. This sequence encodes CASSQDTQRDQETQYF.

This rearrangement joins TRBV4-1 to TRBJ2-1, with D possibly TRBD2 on 6 matching bases. The V gene lost 0 bases and the J gene lost 6 bases, with 12 bases spanning the gap. Germline V gene lookup returns CDR1 MGHRA and CDR2 YSYEKL. This CDR3 spans 15 amino acids. CDR3 nucleotide sequence: TGCGCCAGCAGCCAAGAAATGGGGGGATCCAATGAGCAGTTCTTC. It translates to CASSQEMGGSNEQFF.

As regards this clone: Other DNA variants within this sample encode the same CDR3. The rearrangement links TRBV9 to TRBJ2-7; the match to TRBD2 covers 12 bases. This CDR3 is 15 amino acids long. Germline V lookup: CDR1 SGDLS, CDR2 YYNGEE. V lost 4 bases to trimming and J lost 1 base; unmatched junction nucleotides: 3. For the CDR3, the DNA is TGTGCCAGCAGCCCTACTAGCGGGGGGTCCTACGAGCAGTACTTC. Its translation: CASSPTSGGSYEQYF. The full variable domain, completed using reference TRBV9 and TRBJ2-7, is DSGVTQTPKHLITATGQRVTLRCSPRSGDLSVYWYQQSLDQGLQFLIQYYNGEERAKGNILERFSAQQFPDLHSELNLSSLELGDSALYFCASSPTSGGSYEQYFGPGTRLTVT.

V and J are TRBV28 and TRBJ2-5, with TRBD1 identical over 12 bases. In germline, CDR1 is MDHEN, CDR2 SYDVKM. CDR3 length equals 15 residues. V shed 5 bases, J shed 5 bases, and the junction held 6 bases outside the gene matches. DNA for the CDR3: TGTGCCAGCAGTCCTGGGGACAGGGGGCGCGAGACCCAGTACTTC. It translates to CASSPGDRGRETQYF.

Concerning this clone itself: Other DNA sequences from this sample encode an identical CDR3 as well. V gene TRBV7-8 combines with J gene TRBJ1-1, with D unclear. Trimming left V 3 bases short and J 2 bases short, with 10 bases between. Germline V gene data show CDR1 as SGHVS and CDR2 as FQNEAQ. The CDR3 has 14 residues. CDR3 amino acids: CASSLWGENTEAFF. The CDR3 nucleotides are TGTGCCAGCAGCTTGTGGGGAGAAAACACTGAAGCTTTCTTT.

The rearrangement links TRBV28 to TRBJ1-5, with D possibly matching TRBD1 (5 bases). The CDR3 is 17 amino acids. CDR1 is MDHEN and CDR2 is SYDVKM in the germline V gene. V was clipped by 2 bases and J by 0 bases, with 14 bases between them. The CDR3 sequence is CASSLNPHRYSNQPQHF. The DNA for the CDR3 is TGTGCCAGCAGTTTAAACCCCCACAGGTATAGCAATCAGCCCCAGCATTTT. The full variable domain, in which reference TRBV28 and TRBJ1-5 provide the parts outside the CDR3, is DVKVTQSSRYLVKRTGEKVFLECVQDMDHENMFWYRQDPGLGLRLIYFSYDVKMKEKGDIPEGYSVSREKKERFSLILESASTNQTSMYLCASSLNPHRYSNQPQHFGDGTRLSIL.

V usage is TRBV5-5 and J usage is TRBJ1-2; 7 nucleotides line up with TRBD1. The CDR3 has 15 residues. Germline loops: CDR1 SGHKS, CDR2 YYEKEE (reference sequence). Germline trimming cut 4 bases from V and 5 bases from J; bases unmatched to any gene: 11. CDR3 DNA sequence: TGTGCCAGCAGCGCTACCGACAGGGTGGGATATGGCTACACCTTC. The encoded protein is CASSATDRVGYGYTF. The variable domain in full, completed from reference TRBV5-5 and TRBJ1-2, reads DAGVTQSPTHLIKTRGQQVTLRCSPISGHKSVSWYQQVLGQGPQFIFQYYEKEERGRGNFPDRFSARQFPNYSSELNVNALLLGDSALYLCASSATDRVGYGYTFGSGTRLTVV.

On this clone itself: This specimen includes other DNA sequences encoding the same CDR3. The chain carries TRBV28 and TRBJ2-2, with D hard to call. The V gene lost 5 bases and the J gene lost 5 bases, with 6 bases spanning the gap. Per the germline V gene, CDR1 is MDHEN and CDR2 is SYDVKM. The CDR3 length is 12 residues. The CDR3 loop reads CASSQGTGELFF. The CDR3 bases are TGTGCCAGCAGTCAAGGTACCGGGGAGCTGTTTTTT.